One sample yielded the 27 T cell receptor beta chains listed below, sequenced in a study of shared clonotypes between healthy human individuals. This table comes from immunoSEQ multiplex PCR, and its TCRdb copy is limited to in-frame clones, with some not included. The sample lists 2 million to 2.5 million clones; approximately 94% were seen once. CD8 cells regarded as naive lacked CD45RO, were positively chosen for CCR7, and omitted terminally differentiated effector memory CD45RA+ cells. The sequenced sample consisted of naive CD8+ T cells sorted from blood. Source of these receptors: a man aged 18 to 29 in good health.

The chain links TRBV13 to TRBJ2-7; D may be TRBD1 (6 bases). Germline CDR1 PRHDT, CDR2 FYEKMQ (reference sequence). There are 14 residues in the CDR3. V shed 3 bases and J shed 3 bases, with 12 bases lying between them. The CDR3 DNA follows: TGTGCCAGCAGCTTCTGGGACAACCGCTACGAGCAGTACTTC. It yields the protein CASSFWDNRYEQYF.

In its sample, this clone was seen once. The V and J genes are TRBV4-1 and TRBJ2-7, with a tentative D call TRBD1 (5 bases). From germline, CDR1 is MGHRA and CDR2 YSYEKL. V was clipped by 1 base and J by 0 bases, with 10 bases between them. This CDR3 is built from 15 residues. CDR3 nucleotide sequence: TGCGCCAGCAGCCAAGTGTCAGGGATCTCCTACGAGCAGTACTTC. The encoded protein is CASSQVSGISYEQYF.

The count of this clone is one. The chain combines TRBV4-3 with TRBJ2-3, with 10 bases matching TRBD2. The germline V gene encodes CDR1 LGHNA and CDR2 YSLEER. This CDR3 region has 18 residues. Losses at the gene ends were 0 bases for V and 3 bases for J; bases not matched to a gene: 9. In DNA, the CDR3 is TGCGCCAGCAGCCAAGATTATGGGCTAGCGGGAGTAACAGATACGCAGTATTTT. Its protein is CASSQDYGLAGVTDTQYF.

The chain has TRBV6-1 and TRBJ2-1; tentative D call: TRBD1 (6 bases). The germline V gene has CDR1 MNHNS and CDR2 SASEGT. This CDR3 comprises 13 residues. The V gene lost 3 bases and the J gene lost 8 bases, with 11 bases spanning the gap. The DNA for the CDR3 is TGTGCCAGCAGTGAGTGGGGGCTTGATGAGCAGTTCTTC. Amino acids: CASSEWGLDEQFF.

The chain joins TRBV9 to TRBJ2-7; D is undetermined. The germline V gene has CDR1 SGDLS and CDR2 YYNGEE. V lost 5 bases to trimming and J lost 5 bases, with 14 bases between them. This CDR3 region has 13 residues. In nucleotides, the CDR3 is TGTGCCAGCAGTCCGGAAGGGATAGACGAGCAGTACTTC. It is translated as CASSPEGIDEQYF.

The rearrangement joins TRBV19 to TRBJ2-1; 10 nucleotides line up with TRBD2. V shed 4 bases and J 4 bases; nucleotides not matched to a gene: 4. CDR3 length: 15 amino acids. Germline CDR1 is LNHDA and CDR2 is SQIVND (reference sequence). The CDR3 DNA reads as TGTGCCAGTAGTAATCTAGCGGGGGCGTACAATGAGCAGTTCTTC. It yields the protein CASSNLAGAYNEQFF.

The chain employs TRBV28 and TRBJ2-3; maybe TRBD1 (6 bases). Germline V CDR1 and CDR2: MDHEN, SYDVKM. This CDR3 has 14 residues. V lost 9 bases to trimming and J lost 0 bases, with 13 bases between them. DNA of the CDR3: TGTGCCAGTGCAGGGGCAGGGAGCACAGATACGCAGTATTTT. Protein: CASAGAGSTDTQYF.

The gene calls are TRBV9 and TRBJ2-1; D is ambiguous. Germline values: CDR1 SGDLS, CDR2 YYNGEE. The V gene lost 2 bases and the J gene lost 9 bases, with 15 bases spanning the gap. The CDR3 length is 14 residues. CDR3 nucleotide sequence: TGTGCCAGCAGCGTTGGCCGTCTAGGTCCTGAGCAGTTCTTC. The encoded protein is CASSVGRLGPEQFF.

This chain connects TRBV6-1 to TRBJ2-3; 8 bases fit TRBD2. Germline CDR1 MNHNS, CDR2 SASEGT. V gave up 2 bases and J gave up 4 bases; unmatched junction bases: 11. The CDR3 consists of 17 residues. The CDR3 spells CASSEYLRGDWADTQYF. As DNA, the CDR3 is TGTGCCAGCAGTGAATATCTGCGGGGGGATTGGGCAGATACGCAGTATTTT.

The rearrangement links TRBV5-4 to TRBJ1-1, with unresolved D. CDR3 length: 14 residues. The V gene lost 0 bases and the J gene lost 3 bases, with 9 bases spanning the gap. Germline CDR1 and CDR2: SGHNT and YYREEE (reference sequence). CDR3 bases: TGTGCCAGCAGCTTGGGGGCACTGTACACTGAAGCTTTCTTT. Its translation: CASSLGALYTEAFF.

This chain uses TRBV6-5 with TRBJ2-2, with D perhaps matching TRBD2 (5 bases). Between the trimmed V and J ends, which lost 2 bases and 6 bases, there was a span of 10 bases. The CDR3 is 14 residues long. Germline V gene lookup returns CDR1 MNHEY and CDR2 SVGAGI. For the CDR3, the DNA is TGTGCCAGCAGTTACGAGGGCCAACCCGGGGAGCTGTTTTTT. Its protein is CASSYEGQPGELFF.

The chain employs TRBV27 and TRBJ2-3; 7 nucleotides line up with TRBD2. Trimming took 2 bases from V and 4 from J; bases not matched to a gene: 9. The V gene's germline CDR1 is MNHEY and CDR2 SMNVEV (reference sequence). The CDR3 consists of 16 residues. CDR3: CASSLSFLRGSDTQYF. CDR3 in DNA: TGTGCCAGCAGTTTAAGTTTTTTGCGGGGGTCAGATACGCAGTATTTT.

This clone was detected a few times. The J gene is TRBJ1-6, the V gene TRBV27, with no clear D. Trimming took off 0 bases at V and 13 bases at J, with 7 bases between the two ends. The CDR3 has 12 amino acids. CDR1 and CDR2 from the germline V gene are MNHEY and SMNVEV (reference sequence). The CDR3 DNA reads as TGTGCCAGCAGTTTATCAGAGGGCCCCCTCCACTTT. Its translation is CASSLSEGPLHF.

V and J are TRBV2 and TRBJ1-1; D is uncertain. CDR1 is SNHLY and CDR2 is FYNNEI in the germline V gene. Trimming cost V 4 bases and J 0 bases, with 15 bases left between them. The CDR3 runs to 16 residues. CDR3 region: CASSGVYGPMNTEAFF. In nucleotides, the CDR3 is TGTGCCAGCAGTGGTGTTTATGGTCCCATGAACACTGAAGCTTTCTTT.

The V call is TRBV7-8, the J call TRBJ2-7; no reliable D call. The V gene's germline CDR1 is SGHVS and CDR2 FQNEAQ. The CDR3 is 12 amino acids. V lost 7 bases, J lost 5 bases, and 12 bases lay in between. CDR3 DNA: TGTGCCAGCAAGTCTTGGGCGGACGAGCAGTACTTC. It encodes CASKSWADEQYF. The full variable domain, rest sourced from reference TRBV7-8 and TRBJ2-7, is GAGVSQSPRYKVAKRGQDVALRCDPISGHVSLFWYQQALGQGPEFLTYFQNEAQLDKSGLPSDRFFAERPEGSVSTLKIQRTQQEDSAVYLCASKSWADEQYFGPGTRLTVT.

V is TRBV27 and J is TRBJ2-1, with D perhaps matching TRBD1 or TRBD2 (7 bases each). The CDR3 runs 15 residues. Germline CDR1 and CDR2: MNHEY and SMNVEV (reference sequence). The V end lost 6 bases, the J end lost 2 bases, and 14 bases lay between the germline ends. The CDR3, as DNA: TGTGCCAGCAGCCACCAGGGGGGGACCTACAATGAGCAGTTCTTC. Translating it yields CASSHQGGTYNEQFF.

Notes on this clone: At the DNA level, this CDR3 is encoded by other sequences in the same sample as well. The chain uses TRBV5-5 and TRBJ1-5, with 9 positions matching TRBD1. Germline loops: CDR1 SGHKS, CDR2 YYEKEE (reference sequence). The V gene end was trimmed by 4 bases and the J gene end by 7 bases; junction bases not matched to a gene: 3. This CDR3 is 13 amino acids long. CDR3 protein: CASSLGQGQPQHF. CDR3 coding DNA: TGTGCCAGCAGCCTGGGACAGGGCCAGCCCCAGCATTTT.

The CDR3 DNA reads TGTGCCAGCAGCTCCAATAGCGGGGGGGCCTATGAGCAGTTCTTC. It yields the protein CASSSNSGGAYEQFF. The J gene is TRBJ2-1, the V gene TRBV13; 11 bases fit TRBD2. The CDR3 has 15 residues. Germline CDR1 and CDR2: PRHDT and FYEKMQ (reference sequence). Trimming cost V 4 bases and J 8 bases; bases outside gene matches: 7.

The CDR3 coding sequence is TGTGCCAGCAGTGTAAATAGCGGGAGGGCACTCCAAGAGACCCAGTACTTC. This encodes CASSVNSGRALQETQYF. The chain links TRBV6-1 to TRBJ2-5, with 11 nucleotides matching TRBD2. V trimming: 4 bases; J trimming: 1 base; junction bases outside the gene matches: 8. There are 17 residues in the CDR3. Germline assignment: CDR1 MNHNS and CDR2 SASEGT.

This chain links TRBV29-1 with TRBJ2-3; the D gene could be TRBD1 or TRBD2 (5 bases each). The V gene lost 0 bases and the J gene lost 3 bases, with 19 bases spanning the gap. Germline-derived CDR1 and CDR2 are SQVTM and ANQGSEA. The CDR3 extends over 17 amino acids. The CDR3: CSVEDRGVGGLTDTQYF. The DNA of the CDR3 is TGCAGCGTTGAAGATCGAGGGGTAGGTGGGTTAACAGATACGCAGTATTTT.

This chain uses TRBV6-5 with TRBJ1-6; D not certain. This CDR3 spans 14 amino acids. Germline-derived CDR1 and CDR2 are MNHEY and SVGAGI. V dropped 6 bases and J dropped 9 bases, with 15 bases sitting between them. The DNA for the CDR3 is TGTGCCAGCAGACGGGATGACCTATCTTCACCCCTCCACTTT. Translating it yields CASRRDDLSSPLHF.

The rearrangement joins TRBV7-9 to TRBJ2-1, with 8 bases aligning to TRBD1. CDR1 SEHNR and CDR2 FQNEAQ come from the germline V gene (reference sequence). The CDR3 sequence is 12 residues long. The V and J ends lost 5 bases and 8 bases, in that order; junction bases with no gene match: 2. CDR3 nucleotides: TGTGCCAGCAGCCCGACAGGGGATGAGCAGTTCTTC. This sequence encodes CASSPTGDEQFF. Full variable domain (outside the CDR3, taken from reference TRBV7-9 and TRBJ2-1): DTGVSQNPRHKITKRGQNVTFRCDPISEHNRLYWYRQTLGQGPEFLTYFQNEAQLEKSRLLSDRFSAERPKGSFSTLEIQRTEQGDSAMYLCASSPTGDEQFFGPGTRLTVL.

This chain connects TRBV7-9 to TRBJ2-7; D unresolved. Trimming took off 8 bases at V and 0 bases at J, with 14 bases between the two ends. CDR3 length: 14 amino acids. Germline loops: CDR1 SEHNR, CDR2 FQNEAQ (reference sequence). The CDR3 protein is CASYMHGSSYEQYF. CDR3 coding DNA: TGTGCCAGCTACATGCACGGCAGCTCCTACGAGCAGTACTTC.

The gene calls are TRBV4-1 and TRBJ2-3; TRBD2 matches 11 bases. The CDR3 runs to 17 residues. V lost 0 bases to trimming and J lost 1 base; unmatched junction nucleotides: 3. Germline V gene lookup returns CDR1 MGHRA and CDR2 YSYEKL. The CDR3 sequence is CASSQETSGRGTDTQYF. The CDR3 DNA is TGCGCCAGCAGCCAAGAAACTAGCGGGAGAGGCACAGATACGCAGTATTTT.

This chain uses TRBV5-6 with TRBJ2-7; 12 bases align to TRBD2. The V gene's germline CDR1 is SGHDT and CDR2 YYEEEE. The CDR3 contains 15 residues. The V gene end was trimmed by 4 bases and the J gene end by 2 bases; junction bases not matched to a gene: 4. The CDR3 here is CASSLTSGSPYEQYF. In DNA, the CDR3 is TGTGCCAGCAGCCTGACTAGCGGGAGCCCCTACGAGCAGTACTTC.

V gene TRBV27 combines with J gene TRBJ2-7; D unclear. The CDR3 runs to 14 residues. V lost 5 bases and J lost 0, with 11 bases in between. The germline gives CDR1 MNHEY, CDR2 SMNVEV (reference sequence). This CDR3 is CASSERLSSYEQYF. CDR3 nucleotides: TGTGCCAGCAGTGAGAGACTGTCCTCCTACGAGCAGTACTTC.

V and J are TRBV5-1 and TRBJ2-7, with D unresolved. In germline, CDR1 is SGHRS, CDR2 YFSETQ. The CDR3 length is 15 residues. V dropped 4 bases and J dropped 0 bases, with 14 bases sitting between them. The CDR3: CASSPDSISSYEQYF. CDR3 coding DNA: TGCGCCAGCAGCCCAGACTCGATTAGCTCCTACGAGCAGTACTTC.